Listed here is a single T cell receptor beta chain. These data belong to a study of shared clonotypes between healthy human individuals. Every one of the donors was a Caucasian adult that lived in Nashville, Tennessee. The V end lost 6 bases, the J end lost 1 base, and 12 bases lay between the germline ends. This CDR3 has 14 residues. In germline, CDR1 is WSHSY, CDR2 SAAADI. Some clones are missing from TCRdb's copy, which holds only in-frame ones; the method was immunoSEQ multiplex PCR. This sample has approximately 940,000 clones; approximately 80% occur once, and the top ten carry over 1.3%. The source material was memory CD4+ T cells sorted from blood. Described subset: CD45RA-negative fraction. This clonotype was sampled from a man aged 18 to 29 in good health. This chain joins TRBV10-2 and TRBJ2-5; possibly TRBD1 or TRBD2 for D (5 bases each). CDR3: CASSLGTVQETQYF. The CDR3, as DNA: TGCGCCAGCAGCCTCGGGACGGTCCAAGAGACCCAGTACTTC.